One sample yielded the 9 T cell receptor beta chains listed below, sequenced in a study of cytomegalovirus exposure and HLA in healthy donors. This table comes from immunoSEQ multiplex PCR, and its TCRdb copy is limited to in-frame clones, with some not included. The sample shows approximately 240,000 clones, just over 90% of them seen only once. The specimen sequenced was PBMCs. Receptor source: a woman aged 18-29 years in good health and CMV-seronegative.

The J gene is TRBJ1-1, the V gene TRBV30; D is perhaps TRBD1 (5 bases). Trimming took 2 bases from V and 6 from J, leaving 16 bases between them. There are 14 residues in the CDR3. CDR1 and CDR2 from the germline V gene are GTSNPN and SVGIG (reference sequence). CDR3 DNA sequence: TGTGCCTGGAGTTTCAACGGGGGACGGGCTGAAGCTTTCTTT. This translates into CAWSFNGGRAEAFF.

The chain couples TRBV6-5 to TRBJ2-1; no clear D. V was shortened by 2 bases and J by 2 bases, with 10 bases between the two germline ends. Germline V gene data show CDR1 as MNHEY and CDR2 as SVGAGI. The CDR3 sequence is 15 residues long. The CDR3: CASSYEDPTYNEQFF. CDR3 bases: TGTGCCAGCAGTTACGAGGATCCAACCTACAATGAGCAGTTCTTC.

V is TRBV5-1 and J is TRBJ2-1; the match to TRBD2 covers 7 bases. This CDR3 region has 15 residues. CDR1 is SGHRS and CDR2 is YFSETQ in the germline V gene. V was clipped by 3 bases and J by 8 bases; unmatched bases: 11. Here the CDR3 reads CASSSEGRAGYEQFF. CDR3 coding DNA: TGCGCCAGCAGCTCAGAAGGGAGGGCCGGGTATGAGCAGTTCTTC.

This chain connects TRBV5-1 to TRBJ2-1; a weak D match, TRBD2 (6 bases). Per germline, CDR1 SGHRS and CDR2 YFSETQ. Between the trimmed V and J ends, which lost 4 bases and 5 bases, there was a span of 19 bases. The CDR3 sequence is 16 residues long. The CDR3 sequence: CASSPAETRGNNEQFF. The DNA for the CDR3 is TGCGCCAGCAGCCCGGCAGAGACTAGGGGAAACAATGAGCAGTTCTTC.

V gene TRBV14 combines with J gene TRBJ2-1, with 10 bases fitting TRBD2. CDR1 and CDR2 from the germline V gene are SGHDN and FVKESK. The ends lost 1 base at V and 7 bases at J; junction bases unmatched: 4. This CDR3 has 15 amino acids. As DNA, the CDR3 is TGTGCCAGCAGCCAAGTACTAGCGGGGAGGAATGAGCAGTTCTTC. As protein: CASSQVLAGRNEQFF.

The gene calls are TRBV7-2 and TRBJ1-6; TRBD1 might be the D (5 bases). Germline V CDR1 and CDR2: SGHTA, FQGNSA. The V gene lost 7 bases and the J gene lost 4 bases, with 14 bases spanning the gap. The CDR3 sequence is 15 residues long. The CDR3: CASTRGGAYNSPLHF. Written as DNA, the CDR3 is TGTGCCAGCACCCGGGGCGGGGCATATAATTCACCCCTCCACTTT.

V usage is TRBV28 and J usage is TRBJ2-2; D possibly corresponds to TRBD2 (5 bases). Germline V gives CDR1 MDHEN, CDR2 SYDVKM. This CDR3 spans 13 amino acids. V was pared by 1 base and J by 6 bases, with 6 bases between. Here the CDR3 reads CASSLLRAGELFF. CDR3 DNA: TGTGCCAGCAGTTTATTGAGGGCCGGGGAGCTGTTTTTT.

This chain joins TRBV5-1 and TRBJ1-2, with D perhaps TRBD1 (6 bases). Trimming stripped 0 bases from V and 8 bases from J, with 11 bases between. The CDR3 is made up of 13 amino acids. The germline gives CDR1 SGHRS, CDR2 YFSETQ. The CDR3 is CASSLVGTRGYTF. CDR3 sequence (DNA): TGCGCCAGCAGCTTGGTCGGGACAAGAGGCTACACCTTC. Filled out from reference TRBV5-1 and TRBJ1-2, the complete variable domain reads KAGVTQTPRYLIKTRGQQVTLSCSPISGHRSVSWYQQTPGQGLQFLFEYFSETQRNKGNFPGRFSGRQFSNSRSEMNVSTLELGDSALYLCASSLVGTRGYTFGSGTRLTVV.

V is TRBV5-1 and J is TRBJ1-1, with D possibly being TRBD1 (6 bases). Germline V gene sequence: CDR1 SGHRS, CDR2 YFSETQ. Trimming removed 1 base from V and 3 bases from J, with 13 bases in between. This CDR3 is 15 amino acids long. The CDR3 region is CASSLNRVVDTEAFF. DNA for the CDR3: TGCGCCAGCAGCTTGAACAGGGTGGTTGACACTGAAGCTTTCTTT.